Measured by frequency, the clone carrying this TCR beta chain is medium-sized. The data were taken from a study of diagnostic markers for celiac disease. The length of the CDR3 is 15 residues. Looked up from germline, CDR1 is SQVTM and CDR2 is ANQGSEA. TCRdb re-called the reads, yielding one record per CDR3 amino acid sequence without DNA. This sample lists roughly 1,600 distinct CDR3 sequences; its ten largest clones have roughly a tenth. The chain employs TRBV29-1 and TRBJ2-7; the D call of TRBD1 rests on TCRdb alone, since no DNA is present to check it. The sample taken for sequencing was either unsorted cells or a sorted T cell fraction (not recorded which). The clonotype originates from a human donor. The CDR3 sequence is CSVEDRGTRSYEQYF.